These 8 T cell receptor beta chains were all obtained from the same sample, sequenced in a study of blood T cell repertoires in COVID-19. The method was immunoSEQ multiplex PCR; TCRdb's version includes in-frame clones alone and lacks a portion of them. The table lists about half a million clones, 70% to 90% of them singletons. The sequenced sample consisted of peripheral blood. Every receptor here comes from a human donor in a cohort sampled during active COVID-19.

The chain joins TRBV6-2 or TRBV6-3 to TRBJ1-5, with D tentatively TRBD1 (5 bases). The V end lost 4 bases, the J end lost 4 bases, and 11 bases lay between the germline ends. The CDR3 has 14 residues. Germline-derived CDR1 and CDR2 are MNHEY and SVGEGT. CDR3 residues: CASSFSRGNQPQHF. As DNA, the CDR3 is TGTGCCAGCAGTTTCTCCCGGGGGAATCAGCCCCAGCATTTT.

V usage is TRBV4-2 and J usage is TRBJ1-1; D is unresolved. Germline V gene data show CDR1 as LGHNA and CDR2 as YNFKEQ. Trimming pared 0 bases from V and 2 bases from J, leaving 10 bases between. This CDR3 comprises 15 residues. CDR3 coding DNA: TGTGCCAGCAGCCAAGAATTGTCGGGAAACACTGAAGCTTTCTTT. This translates into CASSQELSGNTEAFF.

The chain recombines TRBV19 with TRBJ2-6; 12 bases map to TRBD2. Germline assignment: CDR1 LNHDA and CDR2 SQIVND (reference sequence). After removal of 5 bases from V and 1 base from J, the junction contained 3 bases not matched to a gene. The CDR3 totals 17 residues. DNA of the CDR3: TGTGCCAGTAGTGAGACTAGCGGGAGTTCTGGGGCCAACGTCCTGACTTTC. Its protein is CASSETSGSSGANVLTF.

This clone has only a few counts. This chain joins TRBV7-9 and TRBJ1-1, with 7 positions matching TRBD1. This CDR3 contains 16 residues. Losses at the gene ends were 4 bases for V and 0 bases for J; bases not matched to a gene: 8. Per germline, CDR1 SEHNR and CDR2 FQNEAQ (reference sequence). The CDR3 loop is CASSYGTEFMNTEAFF. The DNA of the CDR3 is TGTGCCAGCAGCTATGGGACAGAGTTCATGAACACTGAAGCTTTCTTT.

The CDR3 reads CAGPFRVGTGELFF. Here the CDR3 DNA reads TGTGCCGGGCCGTTCAGGGTGGGAACCGGGGAGCTGTTTTTT. The chain employs TRBV30 and TRBJ2-2, with a tentative D call TRBD1 (5 bases). CDR3 length: 14 residues. CDR1 and CDR2 (germline): GTSNPN, SVGIG (reference sequence). V lost 8 bases and J lost 5, with 18 bases in between.

About this clone itself: One end of the junction varies from germline; a read error may be responsible. The chain uses TRBV3-1 (or the pseudogene TRBV3-2) and TRBJ1-1; D uncertain. Germline values: CDR1 LGHDT, CDR2 YNNKEL (reference sequence). CDR3 length: 15 amino acids. The CDR3 bases are TGTGCCAGCAGCCACCAACCTCGGGAGTCCCTCCCGGTCCTCTTT. Encoded protein: CASSHQPRESLPVLF.

The chain recombines TRBV6-5 with TRBJ1-1; 11 bases match TRBD1. The CDR3 sequence is 14 residues long. The V gene's germline CDR1 is MNHEY and CDR2 SVGAGI. With V trimmed by 7 bases and J by 4 bases, 5 bases remained unmatched. In DNA, the CDR3 is TGTGCCAGCACCCTAGGGACAGGGGGCACTGAAGCTTTCTTT. Translating it yields CASTLGTGGTEAFF.

The chain joins TRBV19 to TRBJ2-1; D is ambiguous. This CDR3 has 11 residues. Germline CDR1 LNHDA, CDR2 SQIVND (reference sequence). V was cut by 7 bases and J by 9 bases, with 10 bases left in between. This chain's CDR3 is CASKAYGEQFF. CDR3 nucleotides: TGTGCCAGTAAAGCGTACGGTGAGCAGTTCTTC.